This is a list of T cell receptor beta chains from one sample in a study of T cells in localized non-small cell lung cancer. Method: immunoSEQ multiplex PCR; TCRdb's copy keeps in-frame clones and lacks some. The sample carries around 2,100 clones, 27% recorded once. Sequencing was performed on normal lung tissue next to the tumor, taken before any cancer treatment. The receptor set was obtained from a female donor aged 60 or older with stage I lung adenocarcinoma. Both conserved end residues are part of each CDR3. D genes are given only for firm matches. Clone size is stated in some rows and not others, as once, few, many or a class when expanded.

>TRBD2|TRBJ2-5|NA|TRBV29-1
CSVDPTSGLGTQYF
TGCAGCGTTGACCCTACTAGCGGCCTGGGGACCCAGTACTTC
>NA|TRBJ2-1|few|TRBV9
CASSVEDSSYNEQFF
TGTGCCAGCAGCGTAGAGGACTCCTCCTACAATGAGCAGTTCTTC
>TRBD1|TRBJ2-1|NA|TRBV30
CAYPGTGHNEQFF
TGTGCCTACCCCGGGACAGGACACAATGAGCAGTTCTTC
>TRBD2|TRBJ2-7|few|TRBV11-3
CASNPTSGGSYEQYF
TGTGCCAGCAATCCTACTAGCGGGGGATCCTACGAACAGTACTTC
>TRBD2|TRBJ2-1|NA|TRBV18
CASSPSGGYSYNEQFF
TGTGCCAGCTCACCGAGCGGGGGGTACTCCTACAATGAGCAGTTCTTC
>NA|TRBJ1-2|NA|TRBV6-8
CASSFSGDGYTF
TGTGCCAGCAGTTTCTCAGGGGATGGCTACACCTTC
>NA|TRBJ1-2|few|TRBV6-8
CASKEAGQGPAGYTF
TGTGCCTCAAAGGAAGCGGGGCAGGGCCCGGCTGGCTACACCTTC
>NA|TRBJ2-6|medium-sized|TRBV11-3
CASSPGGTSGANVLTF
TGTGCCAGCAGCCCCGGGGGAACGTCTGGGGCCAACGTCCTGACTTTC
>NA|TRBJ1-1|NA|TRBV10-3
CAISESPTGNTEAFF
TGTGCCATCAGTGAGTCCCCTACAGGGAACACTGAAGCTTTCTTT
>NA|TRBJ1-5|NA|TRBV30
CAWSRGLGAQHF
TGTGCCTGGAGTCGCGGCTTGGGGGCCCAGCATTTT
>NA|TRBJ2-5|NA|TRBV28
CASSLVNPETQYF
TGTGCCAGCAGTTTAGTCAACCCAGAGACCCAGTACTTC
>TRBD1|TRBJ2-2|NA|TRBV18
CASSTAQGITGELFF
TGTGCCAGCTCCACGGCACAGGGGATCACCGGGGAGCTGTTTTTT
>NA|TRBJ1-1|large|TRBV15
CATSRDKGENTEAFF
TGTGCCACCAGCAGAGATAAGGGGGAGAATACTGAAGCTTTCTTT
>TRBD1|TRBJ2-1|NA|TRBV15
CATSGQGATNEQFF
TGTGCCACCAGTGGGCAGGGGGCAACGAATGAGCAGTTCTTC
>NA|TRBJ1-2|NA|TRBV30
CAWSEHPNYGYTF
TGTGCCTGGAGTGAACACCCTAACTATGGCTACACCTTC
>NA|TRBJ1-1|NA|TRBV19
CASSLVRGGTEAFF
TGTGCCAGTAGCCTGGTGAGGGGGGGCACTGAAGCTTTCTTT
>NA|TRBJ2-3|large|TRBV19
CASWGAPDTQYF
TGTGCCAGTTGGGGGGCCCCAGATACGCAGTATTTT